The TCR beta chain under discussion was sequenced for a study of identifying expanded T cells in peripheral blood. TCRdb's copy holds only in-frame clones and misses some; the assay was immunoSEQ multiplex PCR. The table shows tens of thousands of clones, with over 80% occurring only once. To note about this clone: Its matching antigen is unknown.

The study, taken as a whole, reports: Differentially abundant clones: around 1.2 between replicates, approximately 15 at around 14 days, over 18 at four.

Germline V gene sequence: CDR1 SGHVS, CDR2 FQNEAQ. The CDR3 is 15 amino acids. Trimming took 5 bases from V and 3 from J, leaving 14 bases between them. Healthy donors had no documented immune events, such as infections, while sampled. The chain is built from TRBV7-8 and TRBJ2-1; D is tentatively TRBD1 or TRBD2 (5 bases each). The receptor's source is a person aged 18 to 75 in good health. The sample was blood. In DNA, the CDR3 is TGTGCCAGCAGCCCCGGGACGGCCGTCTACAATGAGCAGTTCTTC. Its translation is CASSPGTAVYNEQFF.